This T cell receptor (beta chain) stems from a study of Ad26.COV2.S vaccination and SARS-CoV-2 variants. Treatment meaning: roughly 20 received Ad26.COV2.S at low or high dose, single or two shots; about five received placebo; per-sample allocation not given. Sampling occurred on day 63 after the first vaccine or placebo injection. Method: immunoSEQ multiplex PCR; TCRdb's copy keeps in-frame clones and lacks some. The data hold hundreds of thousands of clones, with 88% observed a single time. CDR1 and CDR2 from the germline V gene are SGHVS and FNYEAQ. This CDR3 has 15 residues. The V end was cut by 4 bases, the J end by 0 bases, with 12 bases between.

The chain links TRBV7-6 to TRBJ1-1, with D maybe TRBD1 (6 bases). Specimen: peripheral blood, collected in a trial of Ad26.COV2.S vaccine versus placebo. The source of this sequence is a person aged 18-60 years who received the Ad26.COV2.S COVID-19 vaccine or a placebo. CDR3 residues: CASSSLQGVNTEAFF. The CDR3 DNA is TGTGCCAGCAGCTCGTTACAGGGAGTGAACACTGAAGCTTTCTTT.